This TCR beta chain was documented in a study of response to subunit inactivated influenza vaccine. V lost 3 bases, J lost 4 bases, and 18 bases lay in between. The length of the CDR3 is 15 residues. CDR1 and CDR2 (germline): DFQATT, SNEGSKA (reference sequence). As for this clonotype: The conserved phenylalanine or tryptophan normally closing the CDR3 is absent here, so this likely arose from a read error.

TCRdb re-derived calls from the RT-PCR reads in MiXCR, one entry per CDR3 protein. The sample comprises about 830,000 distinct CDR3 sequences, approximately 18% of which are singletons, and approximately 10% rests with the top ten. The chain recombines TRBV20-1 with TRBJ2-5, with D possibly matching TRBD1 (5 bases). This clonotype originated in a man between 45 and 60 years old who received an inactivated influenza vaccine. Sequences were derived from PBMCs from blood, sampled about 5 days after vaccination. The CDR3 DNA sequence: TGCAGTGCTAGTACACGACTTGGGGCCAGAGAGACCCAGTACTTG. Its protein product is CSASTRLGARETQYL.